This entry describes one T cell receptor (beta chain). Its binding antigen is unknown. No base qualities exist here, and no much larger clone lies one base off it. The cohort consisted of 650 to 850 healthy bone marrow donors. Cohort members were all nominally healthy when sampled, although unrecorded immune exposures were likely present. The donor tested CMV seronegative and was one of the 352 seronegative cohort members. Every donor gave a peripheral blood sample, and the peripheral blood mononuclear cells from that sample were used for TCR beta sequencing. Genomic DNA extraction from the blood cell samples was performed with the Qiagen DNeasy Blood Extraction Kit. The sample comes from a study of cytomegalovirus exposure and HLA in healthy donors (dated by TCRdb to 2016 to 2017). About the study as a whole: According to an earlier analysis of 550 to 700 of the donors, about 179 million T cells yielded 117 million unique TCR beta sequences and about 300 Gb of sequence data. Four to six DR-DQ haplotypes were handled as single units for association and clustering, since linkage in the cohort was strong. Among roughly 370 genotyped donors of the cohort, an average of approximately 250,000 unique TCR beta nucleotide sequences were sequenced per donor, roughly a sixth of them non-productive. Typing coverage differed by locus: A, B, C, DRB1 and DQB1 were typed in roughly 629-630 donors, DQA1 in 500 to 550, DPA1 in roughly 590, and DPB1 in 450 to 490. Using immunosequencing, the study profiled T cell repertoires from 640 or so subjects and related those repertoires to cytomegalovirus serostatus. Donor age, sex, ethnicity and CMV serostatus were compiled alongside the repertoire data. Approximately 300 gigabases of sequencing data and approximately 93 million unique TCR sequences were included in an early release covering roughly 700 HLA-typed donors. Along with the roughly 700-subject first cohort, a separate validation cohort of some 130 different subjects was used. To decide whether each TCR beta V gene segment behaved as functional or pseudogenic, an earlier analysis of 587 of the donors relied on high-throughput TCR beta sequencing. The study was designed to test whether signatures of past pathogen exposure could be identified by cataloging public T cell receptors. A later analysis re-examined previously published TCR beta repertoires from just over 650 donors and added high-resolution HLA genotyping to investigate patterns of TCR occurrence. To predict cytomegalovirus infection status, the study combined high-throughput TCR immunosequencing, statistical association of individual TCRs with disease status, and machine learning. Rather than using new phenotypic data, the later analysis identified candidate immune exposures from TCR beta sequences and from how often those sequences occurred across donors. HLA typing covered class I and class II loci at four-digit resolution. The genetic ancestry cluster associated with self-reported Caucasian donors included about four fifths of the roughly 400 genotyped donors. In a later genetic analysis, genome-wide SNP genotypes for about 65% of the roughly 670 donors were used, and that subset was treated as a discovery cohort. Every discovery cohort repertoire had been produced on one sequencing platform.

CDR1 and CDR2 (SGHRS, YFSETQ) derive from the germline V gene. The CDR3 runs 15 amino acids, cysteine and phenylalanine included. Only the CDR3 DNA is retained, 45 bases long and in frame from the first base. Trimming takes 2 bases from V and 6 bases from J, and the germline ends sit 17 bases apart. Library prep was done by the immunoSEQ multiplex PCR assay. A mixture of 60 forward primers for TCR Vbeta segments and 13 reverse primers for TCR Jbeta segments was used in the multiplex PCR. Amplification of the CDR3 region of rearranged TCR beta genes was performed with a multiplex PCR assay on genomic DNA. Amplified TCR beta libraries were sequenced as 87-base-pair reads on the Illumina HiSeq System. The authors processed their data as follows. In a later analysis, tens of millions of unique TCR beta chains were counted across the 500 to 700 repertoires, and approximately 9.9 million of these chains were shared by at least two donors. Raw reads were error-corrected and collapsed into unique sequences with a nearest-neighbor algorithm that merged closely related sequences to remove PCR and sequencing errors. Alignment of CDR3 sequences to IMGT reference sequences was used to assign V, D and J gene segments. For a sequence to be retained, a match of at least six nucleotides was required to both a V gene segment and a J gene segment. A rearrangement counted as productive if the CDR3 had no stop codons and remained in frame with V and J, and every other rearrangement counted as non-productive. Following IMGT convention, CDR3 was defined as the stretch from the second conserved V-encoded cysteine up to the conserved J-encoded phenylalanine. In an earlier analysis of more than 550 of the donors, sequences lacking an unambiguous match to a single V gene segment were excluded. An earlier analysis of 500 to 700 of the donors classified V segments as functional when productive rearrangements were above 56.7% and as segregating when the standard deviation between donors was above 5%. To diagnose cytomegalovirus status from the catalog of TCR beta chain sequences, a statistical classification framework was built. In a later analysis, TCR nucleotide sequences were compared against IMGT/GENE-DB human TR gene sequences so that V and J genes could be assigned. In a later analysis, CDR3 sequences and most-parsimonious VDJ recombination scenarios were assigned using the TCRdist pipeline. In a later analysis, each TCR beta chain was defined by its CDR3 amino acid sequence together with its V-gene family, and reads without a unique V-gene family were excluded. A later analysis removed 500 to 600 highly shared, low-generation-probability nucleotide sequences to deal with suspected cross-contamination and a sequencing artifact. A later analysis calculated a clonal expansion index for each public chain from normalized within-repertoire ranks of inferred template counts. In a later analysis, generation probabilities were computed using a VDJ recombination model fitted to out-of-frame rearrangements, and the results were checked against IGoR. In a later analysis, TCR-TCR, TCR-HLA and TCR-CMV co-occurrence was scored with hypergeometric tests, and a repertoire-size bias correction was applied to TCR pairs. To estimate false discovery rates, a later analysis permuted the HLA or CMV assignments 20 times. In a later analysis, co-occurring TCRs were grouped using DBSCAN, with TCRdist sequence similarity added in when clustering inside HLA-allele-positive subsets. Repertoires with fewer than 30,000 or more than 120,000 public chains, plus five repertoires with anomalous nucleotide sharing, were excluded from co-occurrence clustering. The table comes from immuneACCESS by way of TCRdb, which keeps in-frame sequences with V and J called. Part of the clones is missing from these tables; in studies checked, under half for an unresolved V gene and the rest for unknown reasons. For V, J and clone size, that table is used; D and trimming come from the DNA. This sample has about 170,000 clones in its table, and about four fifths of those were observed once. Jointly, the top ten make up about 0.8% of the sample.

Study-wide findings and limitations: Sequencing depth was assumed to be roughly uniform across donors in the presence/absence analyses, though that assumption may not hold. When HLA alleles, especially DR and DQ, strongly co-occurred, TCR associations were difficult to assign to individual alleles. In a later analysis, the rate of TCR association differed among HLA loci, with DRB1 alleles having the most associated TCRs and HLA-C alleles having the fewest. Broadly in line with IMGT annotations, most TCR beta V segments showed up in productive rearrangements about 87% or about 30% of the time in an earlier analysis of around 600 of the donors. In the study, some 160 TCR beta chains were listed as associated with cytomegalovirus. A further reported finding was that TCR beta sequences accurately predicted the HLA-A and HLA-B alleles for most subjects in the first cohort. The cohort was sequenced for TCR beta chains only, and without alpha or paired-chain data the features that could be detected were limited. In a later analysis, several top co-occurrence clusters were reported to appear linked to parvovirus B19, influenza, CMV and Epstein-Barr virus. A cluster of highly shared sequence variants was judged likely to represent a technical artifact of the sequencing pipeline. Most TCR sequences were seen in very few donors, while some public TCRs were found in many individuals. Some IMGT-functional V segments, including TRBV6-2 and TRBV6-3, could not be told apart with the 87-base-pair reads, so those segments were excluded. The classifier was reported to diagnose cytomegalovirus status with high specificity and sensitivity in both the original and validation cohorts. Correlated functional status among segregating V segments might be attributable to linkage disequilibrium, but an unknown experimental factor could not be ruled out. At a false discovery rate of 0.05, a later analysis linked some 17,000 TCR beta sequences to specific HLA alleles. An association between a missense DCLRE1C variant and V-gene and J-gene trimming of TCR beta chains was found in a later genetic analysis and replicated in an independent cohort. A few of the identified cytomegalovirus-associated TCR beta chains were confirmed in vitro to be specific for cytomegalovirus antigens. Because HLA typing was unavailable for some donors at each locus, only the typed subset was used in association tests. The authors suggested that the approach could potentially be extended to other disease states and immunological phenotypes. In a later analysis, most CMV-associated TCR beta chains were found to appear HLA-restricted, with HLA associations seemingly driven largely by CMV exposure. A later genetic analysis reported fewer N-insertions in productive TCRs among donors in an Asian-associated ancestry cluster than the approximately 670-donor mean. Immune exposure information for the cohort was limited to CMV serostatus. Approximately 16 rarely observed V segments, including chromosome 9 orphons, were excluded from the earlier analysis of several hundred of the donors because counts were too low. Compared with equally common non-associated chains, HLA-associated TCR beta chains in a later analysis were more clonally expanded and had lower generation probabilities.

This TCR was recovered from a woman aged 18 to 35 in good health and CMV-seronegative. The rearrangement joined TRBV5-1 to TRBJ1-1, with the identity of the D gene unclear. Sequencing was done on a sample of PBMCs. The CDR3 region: CASSFGLTNAAEAFF. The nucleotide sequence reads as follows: TGCGCCAGCAGCTTTGGTCTGACAAACGCCGCTGAAGCTTTCTTT.